The T cell receptor (beta chain) described here comes from a study of CD8 T cells in ankylosing spondylitis. Broader study findings: With a CD8+ phenotype, disease-linked clones were relatively rare in peripheral blood.

TCRdb itself ran the 5' RACE reads through MiXCR, one entry per CDR3 protein. The profile shows approximately 200,000 distinct CDR3 sequences, about 13% of them singletons. The junction had 13 bases not matched to a gene; V was cut back by 4 bases and J by 2 bases. CDR3 length: 19 residues. Germline CDR1 and CDR2: WSHSY and SAAADI. This clonotype was detected many times. Its antigen is unknown. Sequencing was carried out using blood, either unsorted or a sorted T cell fraction (not recorded which). This rearrangement joins TRBV10-2 to TRBJ2-6, with 8 bases identical to TRBD1. This sequence originates from a male donor with ankylosing spondylitis or in good health (not recorded which). The CDR3 sequence is CASSVMGGQGTAGANVLTF. The CDR3 DNA sequence: TGCGCCAGCAGTGTAATGGGAGGACAGGGAACCGCTGGGGCCAACGTCCTGACTTTC.